This TCR beta chain stems from a study of cytomegalovirus exposure and HLA in healthy donors. This CDR3 is built from 15 residues. J lost 4 bases, V lost 2 bases, and 5 bases had no gene match. The germline V gene encodes CDR1 SGHDT and CDR2 YYEEEE. Use of 60 Vbeta and 13 Jbeta primers characterized the PCR. Sequencing used immunoSEQ multiplex PCR; TCRdb keeps in-frame clones, though not all of them. The sample records about 130,000 clones, more than 75% being singletons. J is TRBJ1-4 and V is TRBV5-6; 7 bases are a match to TRBD1. The clonotype comes from a man aged 25-40 years in good health and CMV-seropositive. Sequencing was carried out using PBMCs. The CDR3 coding sequence is TGTGCCAGCAGCTTCCTGACAGGGAGTAATGAAAAACTGTTTTTT. This translates into CASSFLTGSNEKLFF.